This T cell receptor (beta chain) was recorded in a study of T cells and Merkel cell carcinoma outcomes. Assay: immunoSEQ multiplex PCR; the TCRdb copy retains only in-frame clones and omits some. Of about 15,000 clones listed, about four fifths were seen once; the top ten hold more than 7%. V lost 3 bases and J lost 1, with 18 bases in between. Germline CDR1 reads MGHRA; CDR2 reads YSYEKL. The CDR3 runs 17 residues. Input material: tumor tissue from Merkel cell carcinoma. The V gene is TRBV4-1, the J gene TRBJ1-1, with a weak D call TRBD1 (6 bases). The sequence was collected from a human donor with Merkel cell carcinoma. CDR3 sequence: CASSHSGGTRANTEAFF. The CDR3 region has the DNA TGCGCCAGCAGCCATTCGGGTGGGACAAGGGCGAACACTGAAGCTTTCTTT.